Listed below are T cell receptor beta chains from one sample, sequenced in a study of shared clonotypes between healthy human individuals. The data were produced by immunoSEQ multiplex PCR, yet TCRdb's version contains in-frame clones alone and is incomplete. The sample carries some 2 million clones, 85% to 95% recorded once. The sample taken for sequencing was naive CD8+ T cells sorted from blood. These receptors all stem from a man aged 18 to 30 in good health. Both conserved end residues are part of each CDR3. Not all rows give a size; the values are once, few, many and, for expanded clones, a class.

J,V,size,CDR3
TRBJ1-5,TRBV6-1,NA,CASSEPNRANQPQHF
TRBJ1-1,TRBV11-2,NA,CASSLAAGVNTEAFF
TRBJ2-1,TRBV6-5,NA,CASRVGLGYNEQFF
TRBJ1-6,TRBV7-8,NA,CASSLRLGSYNSPLHF
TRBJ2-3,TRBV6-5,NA,CASSLGRTRGDTQYF
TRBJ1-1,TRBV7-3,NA,CASSWTDNPNTEAFF
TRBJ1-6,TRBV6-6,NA,CASSQTGESSPLHF
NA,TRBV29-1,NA,CSVEETTGRYEQYF
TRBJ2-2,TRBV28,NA,CASSPRQGWDTGELFF
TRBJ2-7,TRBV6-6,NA,CASSDGQGNSYEQYF
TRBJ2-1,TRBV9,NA,CASSVVGQGFEQFF
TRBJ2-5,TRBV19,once,CASSIGAGSIQETQYF
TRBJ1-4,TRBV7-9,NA,CASSLGWQGDEKLFF
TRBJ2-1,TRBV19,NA,CASSITSGEQFF
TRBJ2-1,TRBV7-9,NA,CASSPSLEQFF
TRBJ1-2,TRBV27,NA,CVTSGPLYGYTF
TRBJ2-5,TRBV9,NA,CASSPWGSGSKETQYF
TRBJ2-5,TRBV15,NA,CATRGGNQETQYF
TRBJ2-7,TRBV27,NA,CASSLGAGSSYEQYF
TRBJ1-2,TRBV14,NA,CASSQSGQTHYGYTF
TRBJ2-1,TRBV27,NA,CASQLAGGSYNEQFF
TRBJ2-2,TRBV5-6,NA,CASSLSGAPAGELFF
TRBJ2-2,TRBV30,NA,CAWADEREGTGELFF
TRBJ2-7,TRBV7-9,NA,CASSFPGLTEQYF
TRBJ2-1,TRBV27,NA,CASSYGPYNEQFF
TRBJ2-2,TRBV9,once,CASSVGGTGELFF
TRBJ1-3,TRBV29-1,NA,CSVEKGQGTNTIYF
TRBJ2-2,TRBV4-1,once,CASSQDFPQTLEGELFF
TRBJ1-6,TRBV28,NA,CASSLGVGNSPLHF
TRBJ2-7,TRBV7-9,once,CASSPRDWTGVYEQYF
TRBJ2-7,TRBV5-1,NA,CASSSEPANEQYF
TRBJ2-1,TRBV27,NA,CASSLSTSGSHNEQFF
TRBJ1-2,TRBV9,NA,CASRSSVYGYTF
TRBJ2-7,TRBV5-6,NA,CASSLRSKPYEQYF
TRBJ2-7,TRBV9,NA,CASSVGGTGEQYF
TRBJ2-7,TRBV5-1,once,CASSLSSDYEQYF
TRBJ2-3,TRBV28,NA,CATYGEALTDTQYF
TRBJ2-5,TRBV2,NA,CAIGTVTGSETQYF
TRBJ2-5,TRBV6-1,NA,CASSEKPGTIYQETQYF
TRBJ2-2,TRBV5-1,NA,CASSFGQRLGQGNTGELFF
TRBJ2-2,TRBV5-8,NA,CASGWGTTGELFF
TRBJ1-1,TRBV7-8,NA,CASSLEAGQNTEAFF
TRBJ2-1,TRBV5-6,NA,CASSLSFMGDEQFF
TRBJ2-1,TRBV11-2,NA,CASSSRGSYNEQFF
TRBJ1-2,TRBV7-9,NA,CASSTNTAGYTF